This is a list of T cell receptor beta chains from one sample in a study of T cell responses to AZD1222 COVID-19 vaccine. Data came from immunoSEQ multiplex PCR; TCRdb stores just in-frame clones and leaves some out. Of tens of thousands of clones listed, roughly 86% were seen once; the top ten hold 7.5% to 9.5%. The sequencing used peripheral blood, collected on day 0 of AZD1222 vaccination. These receptor sequences come from an adult in good health. The CDR3 runs from the conserved cysteine through the conserved F or W. D genes are given only for firm matches. Clone size is given for some rows only: seen once, a few or many times, or a class if the clone is expanded.

clone_size,v_call,cdr3_length,d_call,j_call,cdr3_nt,cdr3_aa
once,TRBV2,15,.,TRBJ2-7,TGTGCCAGCAAATCGGGACCGGTGAGCTCCTACGAGCAGTACTTC,CASKSGPVSSYEQYF
.,TRBV29-1,15,.,TRBJ2-7,TGCAGCGTTGAAGTTAGAGGGGGTAGGAGTTACGAGCAGTACTTC,CSVEVRGGRSYEQYF
.,TRBV27,14,.,TRBJ2-3,TGTGCCAGCAGTTTATCATTCGGAGCTGATACGCAGTATTTT,CASSLSFGADTQYF
few,TRBV4-3,15,.,TRBJ1-5,TGCGCCAGCAGCCACGTCCTAGGGGCGGGTCAGCCCCAGCATTTT,CASSHVLGAGQPQHF
.,TRBV2,12,.,TRBJ1-4,TGTGCCAGCAGACAAACTAATGAAAAACTGTTTTTT,CASRQTNEKLFF
few,TRBV21-1,16,.,TRBJ2-1,TGTGCCAGCAGCTTCCGGGACAGAAGCTCCTACAATGAGCAGTTCTTC,CASSFRDRSSYNEQFF
.,TRBV27,22,TRBD1,TRBJ1-2,TGTGCCAGCAAACCTCTATTTCCCCTTTTTTTGCGGGACAGCTACTATAACTATGGCTACACCTTC,CASKPLFPLFLRDSYYNYGYTF
.,TRBV12-3/TRBV12-4,13,.,TRBJ1-2,TGTGCCATCTCTAACCGGGACCGTCATGGCTACACCTTC,CAISNRDRHGYTF
.,TRBV20-1,11,.,TRBJ1-2,TGCAGTGCTAGTGACGGCCCTGGCTACACCTTC,CSASDGPGYTF
.,TRBV7-9,16,.,TRBJ2-7,TGTGCCAGCAGCTTAGCTGGCGGTACTAACTCCTACGAGCAGTACTTC,CASSLAGGTNSYEQYF
.,TRBV2,15,.,TRBJ2-6,TGTGCCAGCAGTATCAACGGCGCGGGGGCCAACGTCCTGACTTTC,CASSINGAGANVLTF
.,TRBV2,14,TRBD2,TRBJ2-1,TGTGCCAGCAGCCCTAGCGGGAGGGCCGTTGAGCAGTTCTTC,CASSPSGRAVEQFF
.,TRBV6-2/TRBV6-3,15,.,TRBJ2-7,TGTGCCAGCAGTTACGATATCGGGAGCCCCTACGAGCAGTACTTC,CASSYDIGSPYEQYF
.,TRBV5-1,15,TRBD2,TRBJ2-3,TGCGCCAGCAGCTTTGCCGGGGGAGGGACAGATACGCAGTATTTT,CASSFAGGGTDTQYF
once,TRBV7-9,14,TRBD1,TRBJ1-1,TGTGCCAGCAGCTCGTGGGACAGACCCACTGAAGCTTTCTTT,CASSSWDRPTEAFF
.,TRBV6-5,13,.,TRBJ1-1,TGTGCCAGCAGCCTCAACTGGGCCACTGAAGCTTTCTTT,CASSLNWATEAFF
once,TRBV29-1,13,.,TRBJ2-1,TGCAGCGTCGGGACCTTCTCCTACAATGAGCAGTTCTTC,CSVGTFSYNEQFF
.,TRBV10-3,16,.,TRBJ2-7,TGTGCCATCAGTGAGTCGGGGGCCAAAGGGGCGGGTGAGCAGTACTTC,CAISESGAKGAGEQYF
.,TRBV6-6,13,.,TRBJ2-7,TGTGCCAGCAGCCGGATGGACGGCTACGAGCAGTACTTC,CASSRMDGYEQYF
.,TRBV5-4,14,.,TRBJ2-1,TGTGCCAGCAGCGTGGGGGACTCAAGGGATGAGCAGTTCTTC,CASSVGDSRDEQFF
few,TRBV6-5,14,.,TRBJ2-2,TGTGCCAGCCGGCCAGGACAATACACCGGGGAGCTGTTTTTT,CASRPGQYTGELFF
.,TRBV7-6,15,TRBD1,TRBJ2-2,TGTGCCAGCAGCCCGGGACAGGGGCCCACCGGGGAGCTGTTTTTT,CASSPGQGPTGELFF
.,TRBV7-8,17,TRBD2,TRBJ2-1,TGTGCCAGCAGCTCAGCGGCTAGCGGAAGCTCCTACAATGAGCAGTTCTTC,CASSSAASGSSYNEQFF
once,TRBV5-1,16,TRBD2,TRBJ2-1,TGCGCCAGCAGCTTGGGGACCGGGACTAGCCACAATGAGCAGTTCTTC,CASSLGTGTSHNEQFF
few,TRBV6-2/TRBV6-3,17,TRBD2,TRBJ2-1,TGTGCCAGCAGTTACTCTCCACTAGCGGGAGGGCCGAATGAGCAGTTCTTC,CASSYSPLAGGPNEQFF
.,TRBV7-7,14,TRBD1,TRBJ2-5,TGTGCCAGCAGCCCCAGACAGGGTCAAGAGACCCAGTACTTC,CASSPRQGQETQYF
.,TRBV2,14,TRBD2,TRBJ2-7,TGTGCCAGCAGTGTGACGGGAGGGCCGAACGAGCAGTACTTC,CASSVTGGPNEQYF
.,TRBV13,12,.,TRBJ2-7,TGTGCCAGCAGCCGCGGGATCTACGAGCAGTACTTC,CASSRGIYEQYF